This TCR beta chain was captured in a study of blood T cell repertoires in COVID-19. Background on the study: Sites in the United States, Italy and Spain provided acute and convalescent COVID-19 samples.

V shed 3 bases, J shed 9 bases, and the junction held 7 bases outside the gene matches. Germline CDR1 and CDR2: SGDLS and YYNGEE. The CDR3 is made up of 14 amino acids. TCRdb's table, derived via immunoSEQ multiplex PCR, lists solely in-frame clones and lacks some. This sample carries some 240,000 clones, 70% to 90% of them seen once, and the ten largest clones take 2.5% to 3.5%. This receptor was obtained from a woman aged 40 to 55 with acute COVID-19. This sequence joins TRBV9 and TRBJ2-1, with 9 bases that match TRBD2. The sequencing sample was made of PBMCs or T cells enriched from blood (not recorded which). In DNA form, the CDR3 reads TGTGCCAGCAGCGGTCCGGGACTAGCAGTTGAGCAGTTCTTC. Residues: CASSGPGLAVEQFF.